This TCR beta chain appears in the sequencing data of a study of identifying expanded T cells in peripheral blood. General study findings and limits: Two-week clone count variance significantly increased as total template count grew.

Concerning this clone itself: Its antigen is as yet unknown.

The protocol was immunoSEQ multiplex PCR, while the TCRdb copy is restricted to in-frame clones and leaves out a portion. This table has tens of thousands of clones, around 89% appearing once. Germline CDR1 is MNHNY and CDR2 is SVGAGI (reference sequence). The CDR3 has 13 amino acids. The V and J ends lost 2 bases and 6 bases respectively, with 10 bases between them. The chain carries TRBV6-6 and TRBJ1-2; no clear D gene. Sequenced: blood. This clonotype was sampled from a person aged 18 to 70 in good health. CDR3 sequence: CASSYGPIDGYTF. In DNA, the CDR3 is TGTGCCAGCAGTTACGGACCGATTGATGGCTACACCTTC.